These 19 T cell receptor beta chains came from one sample sequenced in a study of shared clonotypes between healthy human individuals. Sequencing was performed with immunoSEQ multiplex PCR; in TCRdb, only in-frame clones are kept and a portion is missing. In the table there are hundreds of thousands of clones, roughly 73% of which are singletons. The sequenced material came from memory CD4+ T cells sorted from blood. The subset is: CD45RA-negative fraction. These receptors all come from a woman aged 30 to 39 in good health.

A remark on this clone: A much bigger clone sits one base away, suggesting this may be a read error. The CDR3 loop is CASSFAETQYF. The CDR3 DNA follows: TGTGCCAGCAGCTTCGCCGAGACCCAGTACTTC. The gene calls are TRBV5-6 and TRBJ2-5; D is ambiguous. The germline V gene has CDR1 SGHDT and CDR2 YYEEEE. V was trimmed by 2 bases and J by 5 bases, leaving 4 bases between them. The CDR3 consists of 11 residues. Using reference TRBV5-6 and TRBJ2-5 for the parts outside the CDR3, the full variable domain is DAGVTQSPTHLIKTRGQQVTLRCSPKSGHDTVSWYQQALGQGPQFIFQYYEEEERQRGNFPDRFSGHQFPNYSSELNVNALLLGDSALYLCASSFAETQYFGPGTRLLVL.

The chain carries TRBV5-1 and TRBJ2-2; tentatively, D is TRBD1 (6 bases). The CDR3 runs 14 residues. Germline CDR1 is SGHRS and CDR2 is YFSETQ. The V end lost 4 bases, the J end lost 8 bases, and 15 bases lay between the germline ends. The CDR3 DNA sequence: TGCGCCAGCAGCCCGGACAGTACTAATGGGGAGCTGTTTTTT. Translation: CASSPDSTNGELFF.

The CDR3: CASSVEGGGAFF. The CDR3 DNA reads as TGTGCCAGCAGCGTCGAGGGGGGGGGCGCTTTCTTT. The V gene is TRBV28, the J gene TRBJ1-1; possible D gene TRBD1, 6 bases. Germline CDR1 reads MDHEN; CDR2 reads SYDVKM. V was trimmed by 6 bases and J by 11 bases, leaving 16 bases between them. The CDR3 length is 12 residues.

V usage is TRBV25-1 and J usage is TRBJ1-6; the D gene is possibly TRBD1 (5 bases). The germline V gene has CDR1 MGHDK and CDR2 SYGVNS. CDR3 length equals 15 residues. V shed 2 bases and J shed 5 bases, with 10 bases lying between them. CDR3 region: CASSEDGTDNSPLHF. As DNA, the CDR3 is TGTGCCAGCAGTGAAGATGGGACGGATAATTCACCCCTCCACTTT.

V and J are TRBV6-4 and TRBJ1-2; TRBD1 agrees at 9 bases. CDR1 and CDR2 (germline): MRHNA, SNTAGT. The V gene end was trimmed by 4 bases and the J gene end by 2 bases; junction bases not matched to a gene: 8. The CDR3 is 16 amino acids. CDR3 sequence reads: CASSAGSGQGNYGYTF. In DNA, the CDR3 is TGTGCCAGCAGTGCCGGCAGTGGACAGGGGAACTATGGCTACACCTTC.

To note about this clone: Other DNA sequences within the sample encode an identical CDR3. The rearrangement uses TRBV6-5 and TRBJ2-1; 10 bases match TRBD2. The CDR3 covers 15 residues. Trimming cost V 6 bases and J 3 bases; bases outside gene matches: 5. CDR1 is MNHEY, CDR2 SVGAGI, per germline. The CDR3 DNA is TGTGCCAGCAGCCGGACTAGCGGACTCTACAATGAGCAGTTCTTC. It translates to CASSRTSGLYNEQFF.

The chain carries TRBV4-1 and TRBJ1-2; possibly TRBD1 for D (6 bases). V lost 0 bases, J lost 8 bases, and 19 bases lay in between. Germline loops: CDR1 MGHRA, CDR2 YSYEKL. The CDR3 is 16 amino acids. Here the CDR3 DNA reads TGCGCCAGCAGCCAAGAAACGGGGGCGGGTGTCAGAGGCTACACCTTC. Translation: CASSQETGAGVRGYTF.

This chain links TRBV18 with TRBJ1-2; 8 bases map to TRBD1. Germline assignment: CDR1 KGHSH and CDR2 LQKENI. V lost 4 bases and J lost 6; bases outside the gene matches: 4. This CDR3 comprises 13 residues. The CDR3 region is CASSLDRVNGYTF. In nucleotides, the CDR3 is TGTGCCAGCTCACTGGACAGGGTAAATGGCTACACCTTC.

The table lists this clone with a few counts. V usage is TRBV7-2 and J usage is TRBJ1-5; D perhaps matches TRBD1 (5 bases). The CDR3 length is 16 residues. Germline CDR1 SGHTA, CDR2 FQGNSA. V lost 5 bases and J lost 1, with 15 bases in between. CDR3: CASSPWAGPSNQPQHF. CDR3 DNA sequence: TGTGCCAGCAGCCCCTGGGCAGGGCCCAGCAATCAGCCCCAGCATTTT.

The CDR3 region has the DNA TGTGCCAGCAGCCGCCCGGAAAATGAAAAACTGTTTTTT. As protein: CASSRPENEKLFF. This chain connects TRBV14 to TRBJ1-4; D is uncertain. Germline V CDR1 and CDR2: SGHDN, FVKESK. The length of the CDR3 is 13 residues. Between the trimmed V and J ends, which lost 4 bases and 5 bases, there was a span of 8 bases. Full variable domain (remainder filled in from reference TRBV14 and TRBJ1-4): EAGVTQFPSHSVIEKGQTVTLRCDPISGHDNLYWYRRVMGKEIKFLLHFVKESKQDESGMPNNRFLAERTGGTYSTLKVQPAELEDSGVYFCASSRPENEKLFFGSGTQLSVL.

CDR3 DNA: TGCGCCAGCAGCTTGGAAGGGGGCGGCACTGAAGCTTTCTTT. Amino acid sequence: CASSLEGGGTEAFF. The chain carries TRBV5-1 and TRBJ1-1, with 7 positions matching TRBD1. After removal of 0 bases from V and 4 bases from J, the junction contained 3 bases not matched to a gene. This CDR3 has 14 amino acids. CDR1 is SGHRS and CDR2 is YFSETQ in the germline V gene.

This clone was detected a few times. The rearrangement joins TRBV28 to TRBJ1-2; TRBD1 is a possible D gene (6 bases). With 5 bases removed from V and 5 bases from J, the gap between germline ends came to 15 bases. Per the germline V gene, CDR1 is MDHEN and CDR2 is SYDVKM. This CDR3 has 14 residues. In DNA form, the CDR3 reads TGTGCCAGCAGTCAAACCGACAGGATTTATGGCTACACCTTC. As protein: CASSQTDRIYGYTF.

The genes are TRBV11-2 and TRBJ1-2; 9 bases are a match to TRBD1. Looked up from germline, CDR1 is SGHAT and CDR2 is FQNNGV. V trimming: 1 base; J trimming: 2 bases; junction bases outside the gene matches: 2. The CDR3 covers 15 residues. The chain's CDR3 is CASSLAGTGNYGYTF. The CDR3 DNA sequence: TGTGCCAGCAGCTTAGCCGGGACAGGGAACTATGGCTACACCTTC.

The chain couples TRBV11-3 to TRBJ2-1, with 9 nucleotides matching TRBD2. The trim removed 6 bases at V and 10 bases at J, leaving 16 bases unmatched. Germline V gene sequence: CDR1 SGHNT, CDR2 YENEEA. This CDR3 is 16 amino acids long. CDR3 coding DNA: TGTGCCAGCAGACTAAACTTTGCGGGAGGGCACCTGGAGCAGTTCTTC. Protein sequence: CASRLNFAGGHLEQFF. The whole variable domain, filled in from reference TRBV11-3 and TRBJ2-1, reads EAGVVQSPRYKIIEKKQPVAFWCNPISGHNTLYWYLQNLGQGPELLIRYENEEAVDDSQLPKDRFSAERLKGVDSTLKIQPAELGDSAVYLCASRLNFAGGHLEQFFGPGTRLTVL.

This clone occurred a few times. The genes are TRBV6-5 and TRBJ1-5; TRBD1 aligns across 8 bases. The germline CDR1 and CDR2 sequences are MNHEY and SVGAGI. This CDR3 has 14 amino acids. J gave up 6 bases and V 0 bases, and 1 base lay outside the gene matches. The CDR3 region is CASSYSQGAQPQHF. The CDR3 DNA sequence: TGTGCCAGCAGTTACTCCCAGGGGGCTCAGCCCCAGCATTTT.

The genes are TRBV5-1 and TRBJ2-3; D possibly corresponds to TRBD1 (5 bases). The CDR3 covers 15 residues. Germline CDR1 reads SGHRS; CDR2 reads YFSETQ. Deletions cut 4 bases from V and 2 bases from J, with 14 bases between. DNA of the CDR3: TGCGCCAGCAGCACGGACACCTGGAACACAGATACGCAGTATTTT. It translates to CASSTDTWNTDTQYF.

This chain links TRBV30 with TRBJ2-4; 8 positions match TRBD1. The CDR3 sequence is 18 residues long. J was trimmed by 0 bases and V by 2 bases; bases with no gene match: 12. Per germline, CDR1 GTSNPN and CDR2 SVGIG (reference sequence). This chain's CDR3 is CAWSIPGGTGIAKNIQYF. Written as DNA, the CDR3 is TGTGCCTGGAGTATCCCAGGGGGCACTGGCATAGCCAAAAACATTCAGTACTTC.

The chain uses TRBV7-3 and TRBJ2-1; 8 positions match TRBD2. Germline assignment: CDR1 SGHTA and CDR2 FQGTGA. This CDR3 region has 16 residues. V shed 0 bases, J shed 5 bases, and the junction held 6 bases outside the gene matches. The CDR3 sequence: CASSLTGTRGDNEQFF. CDR3 sequence (DNA): TGTGCCAGCAGCTTAACCGGGACTAGGGGGGACAATGAGCAGTTCTTC.

The J gene is TRBJ2-3, the V gene TRBV4-1; TRBD2 is a possible D gene (5 bases). The CDR3 runs 13 residues. The germline V gene encodes CDR1 MGHRA and CDR2 YSYEKL. Trimming left V 3 bases short and J 4 bases short, with 8 bases between. For the CDR3, the DNA is TGCGCCAGCAGCCACCGAGGGTCAGATACGCAGTATTTT. Translated, it gives CASSHRGSDTQYF.